This TCR beta chain comes out of a study of OX40 agonist ivuxolimab in advanced cancers. Study-level results: Blood T cells, both CD4+ and CD8+, expanded clonally by week 6 at 0.1 to 3.0 mg/kg. More expanded clones were found, on average, in CD8+ than in CD4+ T cells. Some nonresponders additionally presented with little normalized T-cell clonal expansion.

Remarks on this clone: The antigen is not known.

The protocol was immunoSEQ multiplex PCR, while the TCRdb copy is restricted to in-frame clones and leaves out a portion. In the table there are around 11,000 clones, 65% to 85% of which are singletons. CDR3 length equals 14 residues. Germline trimming cut 1 base from V and 5 bases from J; bases unmatched to any gene: 5. Per germline, CDR1 SGHRS and CDR2 YFSETQ. This chain joins TRBV5-1 and TRBJ1-2, with 7 bases that match TRBD1. Sequences were derived from CD4+ or CD8+ T cells sorted from blood, sampled in a trial of the OX40 agonist ivuxolimab. The sequence was obtained from an adult with an advanced solid tumor such as melanoma, head and neck, liver or kidney cancer. This CDR3 reads CASSLLDRLYGYTF. The CDR3 nucleotides read TGCGCCAGCAGCTTGTTGGACAGGCTGTATGGCTACACCTTC. Supplemented by reference TRBV5-1 and TRBJ1-2, the full variable domain reads KAGVTQTPRYLIKTRGQQVTLSCSPISGHRSVSWYQQTPGQGLQFLFEYFSETQRNKGNFPGRFSGRQFSNSRSEMNVSTLELGDSALYLCASSLLDRLYGYTFGSGTRLTVV.